These T cell receptor beta chains were read from a single sample in a study of identical twins. TCRdb processed the 5' RACE reads anew with MiXCR; each CDR3 protein has one entry. The sample contains hundreds of thousands of distinct CDR3 sequences, less than 7% of which appear only once. Sequenced: naive T cells sorted from blood. These receptors were taken from a man aged 18 to 30 in good health. Each CDR3 is given with its conserved first and last residue. Each record gives: D gene, V gene, J gene, clone size, CDR3 length, CDR3 protein, CDR3 DNA. The D gene is left open where the match is weak. Clone size is shown for a subset of rows, as once, few, many or a class of expanded clone.

>-|TRBV7-2|TRBJ2-3|few|11
CASSDSWTQYF
TGTGCCAGCAGCGACAGTTGGACGCAGTATTTT
>-|TRBV6-2/TRBV6-3|TRBJ2-1|-|13
CASSYGSTNEQFF
TGTGCCAGCAGTTATGGCAGTACCAATGAGCAGTTCTTC
>-|TRBV10-3|TRBJ1-3|many|14
CAITAGFSGNTIYF
TGTGCCATCACTGCAGGCTTCTCTGGAAACACCATATATTTT
>TRBD1|TRBV4-1|TRBJ1-1|few|13
CASRGTGENEAFF
TGCGCCAGCAGAGGGACAGGGGAGAATGAAGCTTTCTTT
>TRBD2|TRBV9|TRBJ2-2|few|16
CASSPRLAGVFGELFF
TGTGCCAGCAGCCCCCGACTAGCGGGAGTGTTCGGGGAGCTGTTTTTT
>-|TRBV29-1|TRBJ2-4|few|16
CSVSGWDRLAKNIQYF
TGCAGCGTATCCGGATGGGACCGACTAGCCAAAAACATTCAGTACTTC
>-|TRBV6-2/TRBV6-3|TRBJ1-5|many|15
CASSYEDGYNQPQHF
TGTGCCAGCAGTTACGAGGACGGATACAATCAGCCCCAGCATTTT
>-|TRBV5-8|TRBJ1-4|-|16
CASSSLGTANNEKLFF
TGTGCCAGCAGCTCGCTAGGGACGGCCAATAATGAAAAACTGTTTTTT
>TRBD2|TRBV12-3/TRBV12-4|TRBJ2-1|many|18
CASSLNQGTSGSYNEQFF
TGTGCCAGCAGTTTAAATCAAGGGACTAGCGGGTCCTACAATGAGCAGTTCTTC
>-|TRBV25-1|TRBJ1-4|many|14
CASSDGRRSEKLFF
TGTGCCAGCAGTGATGGGAGAAGGAGTGAAAAACTGTTTTTT
>TRBD1|TRBV7-7|TRBJ1-6|-|15
CASSLGTGSNSPLHF
TGTGCCAGCAGCCTTGGGACAGGTTCTAATTCACCCCTCCACTTT
>TRBD1|TRBV30|TRBJ2-1|-|15
CAWRNRGTGGDEQFF
TGTGCCTGGAGGAATAGGGGGACAGGAGGGGATGAGCAGTTCTTC
>-|TRBV12-3/TRBV12-4|TRBJ2-5|-|15
CASSLVRGLGETQYF
TGTGCCAGCAGTTTAGTTCGGGGGCTGGGAGAGACCCAGTACTTC
>TRBD1|TRBV18|TRBJ1-1|-|14
CASSPKTGGPEAFF
TGTGCCAGCTCACCCAAGACAGGGGGCCCTGAAGCTTTCTTT
>TRBD2|TRBV18|TRBJ2-1|few|17
CASSNTGRRSSYNEQFF
TGTGCCAGCTCAAACACCGGGAGGCGGAGCTCCTACAATGAGCAGTTCTTC
>TRBD2|TRBV20-1|TRBJ2-5|few|14
CSAGLAGSQETQYF
TGCAGTGCTGGACTAGCGGGCAGCCAAGAGACCCAGTACTTC
>-|TRBV20-1|TRBJ1-5|-|15
CSAIRTDHAYQPQHF
TGCAGTGCTATACGGACAGACCATGCTTATCAGCCCCAGCATTTT
>TRBD1|TRBV5-1|TRBJ1-5|-|13
CASRLDREQPQHF
TGCGCCAGCAGATTAGACAGGGAACAGCCCCAGCATTTT
>TRBD2|TRBV10-3|TRBJ2-2|many|14
CANSGSGNTGELFF
TGTGCCAATAGCGGGAGTGGGAACACCGGGGAGCTGTTTTTT
>-|TRBV29-1|TRBJ2-3|many|13
CSVEADITDTQYF
TGCAGCGTTGAGGCGGATATCACAGATACGCAGTATTTT
>TRBD1|TRBV27|TRBJ2-1|many|19
CASSLYSWDRALNNNEQFF
TGTGCCAGCAGTTTATACTCGTGGGACAGGGCCTTAAACAACAATGAGCAGTTCTTC
>-|TRBV19|TRBJ1-1|few|14
CASSIGPMNTEAFF
TGTGCCAGTAGTATCGGACCAATGAACACTGAAGCTTTCTTT
>-|TRBV20-1|TRBJ2-5|many|13
CSARVLAEETQYF
TGCAGTGCTAGAGTTTTAGCGGAAGAGACCCAGTACTTC
>-|TRBV20-1|TRBJ2-3|many|12
CSARWREDTQYF
TGCAGTGCTAGATGGAGGGAAGATACGCAGTATTTT
>-|TRBV6-2/TRBV6-3|TRBJ1-1|many|14
CASSYPGVNTEAFF
TGTGCCAGCAGTTATCCAGGGGTTAACACTGAAGCTTTCTTT
>-|TRBV19|TRBJ2-2|many|14
CASSIGSASTTLFF
TGTGCCAGTAGTATAGGTAGCGCGTCAACTACCCTGTTTTTT
>TRBD2|TRBV20-1|TRBJ2-3|many|15
CSASRLAGNTDTQYF
TGCAGTGCTAGCCGACTAGCGGGAAATACAGATACGCAGTATTTT
>TRBD2|TRBV29-1|TRBJ2-5|many|15
CSVEGLAGVLETQYF
TGCAGCGTTGAGGGACTAGCGGGAGTCTTAGAGACCCAGTACTTC
>-|TRBV4-3|TRBJ1-5|-|14
CASSQDDSNQPQHF
TGCGCCAGCAGCCAAGATGACAGCAATCAGCCCCAGCATTTT
>TRBD2|TRBV20-1|TRBJ2-3|few|14
CSAGAGTRDDTQYF
TGCAGTGCTGGAGCAGGGACTAGGGACGATACGCAGTATTTT
>TRBD1|TRBV27|TRBJ2-1|many|15
CASSLTGGVYNEQFF
TGTGCCAGCAGCTTAACAGGGGGCGTCTACAATGAGCAGTTCTTC
>-|TRBV11-2|TRBJ2-7|many|18
CASSPPPPARDLTYEQYF
TGTGCCAGCAGCCCCCCCCCGCCTGCCAGAGACCTAACCTACGAGCAGTACTTC
>TRBD1|TRBV24-1|TRBJ2-7|-|12
CATMDRTYEQYF
TGTGCCACCATGGACAGGACCTACGAGCAGTACTTC
>-|TRBV20-1|TRBJ1-1|few|15
CSASLGRPIDTEAFF
TGCAGTGCTAGTCTGGGTCGTCCTATCGACACTGAAGCTTTCTTT
>-|TRBV19|TRBJ2-6|few|13
CASKDSGANVLTF
TGTGCCAGTAAGGATTCTGGGGCCAACGTCCTGACTTTC
>-|TRBV5-1|TRBJ1-1|-|13
CASSLSRETEAFF
TGCGCCAGCAGCTTGAGTAGGGAGACTGAAGCTTTCTTT
>TRBD1|TRBV12-3/TRBV12-4|TRBJ2-2|many|17
CASSSGPRGLNTGELFF
TGTGCCAGCAGTTCGGGTCCCAGGGGGCTTAACACCGGGGAGCTGTTTTTT
>-|TRBV7-2|TRBJ2-4|many|15
CASSASEGAKNIQYF
TGTGCCAGCAGCGCATCCGAGGGGGCCAAAAACATTCAGTACTTC
>-|TRBV7-2|TRBJ2-7|-|15
CASSLVGNSPGEQYF
TGTGCCAGCAGCTTAGTCGGGAACTCTCCGGGCGAGCAGTACTTC
>-|TRBV25-1|TRBJ2-3|-|15
CASSDLTKSADTQYF
TGTGCCAGCAGTGATCTTACGAAGTCCGCAGATACGCAGTATTTT
>TRBD1|TRBV12-3/TRBV12-4|TRBJ1-5|many|14
CASTQDRVNQPQHF
TGTGCCAGCACTCAAGACAGGGTCAATCAGCCCCAGCATTTT
>-|TRBV5-5|TRBJ2-1|many|14
CASSLGPYRDEQFF
TGTGCCAGCAGTTTGGGGCCTTATCGGGATGAGCAGTTCTTC
>-|TRBV5-1|TRBJ2-3|many|15
CASSSRDGTLDTQYF
TGCGCCAGCAGCTCCCGGGACGGAACTTTGGATACGCAGTATTTT
>-|TRBV2|TRBJ1-6|-|14
CASSDRIDNSPLHF
TGTGCCAGCTCCGACAGAATAGATAATTCACCCCTCCACTTT
>TRBD2|TRBV27|TRBJ2-4|many|15
CASSLGLAGGNIQYF
TGTGCCAGCAGTTTAGGCCTAGCGGGAGGGAACATTCAGTACTTC
>TRBD2|TRBV4-2|TRBJ2-7|-|16
CASSQDLTSGAYEQYF
TGTGCCAGCAGCCAAGATTTGACTAGCGGCGCCTACGAGCAGTACTTC
>-|TRBV2|TRBJ2-5|many|14
CASSEGQGGKTQYF
TGTGCCAGCAGTGAAGGGCAGGGAGGCAAGACCCAGTACTTC
>-|TRBV29-1|TRBJ1-5|many|14
CSVGFREGNQPQHF
TGCAGCGTTGGGTTCAGGGAGGGCAATCAGCCCCAGCATTTT
>-|TRBV12-3/TRBV12-4|TRBJ2-3|many|13
CASSFLVTDTQYF
TGTGCCAGCAGTTTCCTCGTCACAGATACGCAGTATTTT
>-|TRBV3-1|TRBJ2-7|few|14
CASSQLGTPDEQYF
TGTGCCAGCAGCCAACTCGGGACTCCGGACGAGCAGTACTTC
>-|TRBV5-1|TRBJ2-6|many|15
CASSPGQQQANVLTF
TGCGCCAGCAGCCCTGGACAGCAACAGGCCAACGTCCTGACTTTC
>-|TRBV15|TRBJ1-1|many|15
CATSRALGGSSEAFF
TGTGCCACCAGCAGAGCTCTTGGGGGTAGCTCTGAAGCTTTCTTT
>TRBD1|TRBV5-6|TRBJ2-1|-|12
CASSSGQGKIFF
TGTGCCAGCAGCTCAGGACAGGGGAAAATTTTCTTC
>TRBD2|TRBV6-2/TRBV6-3|TRBJ2-1|-|16
CASSPLTSGSNNEQFF
TGTGCCAGCAGCCCCCTAACTAGCGGGAGCAACAATGAGCAGTTCTTC
>TRBD1|TRBV27|TRBJ1-1|few|16
CASSLSDRSMNTEAFF
TGTGCCAGCAGTTTATCGGACAGGAGTATGAACACTGAAGCTTTCTTT
>-|TRBV2|TRBJ2-6|-|17
CASSHPGEGSGANVLTF
TGTGCCAGCAGTCATCCGGGCGAGGGGTCTGGGGCCAACGTCCTGACTTTC
>TRBD2|TRBV4-3|TRBJ2-7|few|17
CASSQDRLAGGPYEQYF
TGCGCCAGCAGCCAAGATAGGCTAGCGGGAGGGCCCTACGAGCAGTACTTC
>TRBD2|TRBV6-1|TRBJ2-2|many|14
CASKLAGYTGELFF
TGTGCCAGCAAGCTAGCGGGGTACACCGGGGAGCTGTTTTTT
>TRBD1|TRBV24-1|TRBJ2-3|few|17
CATSDTGQARSTDTQYF
TGTGCCACCAGTGATACGGGACAGGCCCGAAGCACAGATACGCAGTATTTT